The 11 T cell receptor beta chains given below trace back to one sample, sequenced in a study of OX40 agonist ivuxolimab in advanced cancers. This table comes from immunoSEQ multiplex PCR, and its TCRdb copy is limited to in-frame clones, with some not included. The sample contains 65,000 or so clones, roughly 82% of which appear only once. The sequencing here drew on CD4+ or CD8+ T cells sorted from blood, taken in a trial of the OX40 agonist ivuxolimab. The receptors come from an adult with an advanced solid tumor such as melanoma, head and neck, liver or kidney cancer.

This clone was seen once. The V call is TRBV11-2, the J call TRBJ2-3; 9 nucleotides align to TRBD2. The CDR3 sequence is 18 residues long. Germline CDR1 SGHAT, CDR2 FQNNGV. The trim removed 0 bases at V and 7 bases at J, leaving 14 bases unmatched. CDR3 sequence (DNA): TGTGCCAGCAGCTTAGACGCCCCCCGGCGGGGGGGCAGTAATACGCAGTATTTT. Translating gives CASSLDAPRRGGSNTQYF.

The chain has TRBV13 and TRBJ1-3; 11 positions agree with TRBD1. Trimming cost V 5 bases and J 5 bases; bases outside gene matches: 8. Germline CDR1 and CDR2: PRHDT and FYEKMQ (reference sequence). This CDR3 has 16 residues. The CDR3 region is CASSPQGTGGRNTIYF. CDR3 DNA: TGTGCCAGCAGCCCTCAGGGGACAGGGGGAAGAAACACCATATATTTT.

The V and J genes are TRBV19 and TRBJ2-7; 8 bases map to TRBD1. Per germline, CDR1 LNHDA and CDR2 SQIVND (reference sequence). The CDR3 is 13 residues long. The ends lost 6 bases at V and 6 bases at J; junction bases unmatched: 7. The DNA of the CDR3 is TGTGCCAGTAGCGGAACAGGGGGAGGCGAGCAGTACTTC. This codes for CASSGTGGGEQYF.

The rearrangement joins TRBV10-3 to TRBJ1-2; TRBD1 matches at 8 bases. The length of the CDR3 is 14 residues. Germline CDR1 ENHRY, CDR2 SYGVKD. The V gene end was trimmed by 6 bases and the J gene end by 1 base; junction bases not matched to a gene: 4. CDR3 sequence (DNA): TGTGCCATCAGGGACAGGGTCATTAACTATGGCTACACCTTC. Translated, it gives CAIRDRVINYGYTF.

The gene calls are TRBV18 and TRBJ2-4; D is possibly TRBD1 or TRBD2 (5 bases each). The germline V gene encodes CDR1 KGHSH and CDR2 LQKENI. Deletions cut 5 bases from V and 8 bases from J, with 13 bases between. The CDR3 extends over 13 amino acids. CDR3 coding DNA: TGTGCCAGCTCAGCCTCGAGGGACCACATTCAGTACTTC. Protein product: CASSASRDHIQYF.

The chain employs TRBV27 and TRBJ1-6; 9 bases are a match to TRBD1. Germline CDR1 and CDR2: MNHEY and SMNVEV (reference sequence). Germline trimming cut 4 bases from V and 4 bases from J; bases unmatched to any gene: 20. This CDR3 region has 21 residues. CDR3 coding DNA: TGTGCCAGCAGTTCAGATTCGCCCCGGGACAGGGACGCGTCTTATAATTCACCCCTCCACTTT. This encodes CASSSDSPRDRDASYNSPLHF.

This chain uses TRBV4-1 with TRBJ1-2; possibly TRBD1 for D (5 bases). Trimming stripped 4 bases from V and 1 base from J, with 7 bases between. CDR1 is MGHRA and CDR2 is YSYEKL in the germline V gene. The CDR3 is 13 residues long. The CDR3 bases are TGCGCCAGCAGCCCGACAGATAACTATGGCTACACCTTC. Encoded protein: CASSPTDNYGYTF.

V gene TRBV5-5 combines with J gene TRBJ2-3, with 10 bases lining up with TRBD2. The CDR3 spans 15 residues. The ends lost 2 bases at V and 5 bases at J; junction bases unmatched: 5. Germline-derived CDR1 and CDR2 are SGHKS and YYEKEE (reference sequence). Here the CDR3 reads CASSLSGRAGDTQYF. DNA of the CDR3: TGTGCCAGCAGCTTAAGCGGGAGGGCCGGAGATACGCAGTATTTT.

The CDR3 region has the DNA TGTGCCAGCAGCCGAGGGCTGGGACAGCAGTACAATGAGCAGTTCTTC. Translating it yields CASSRGLGQQYNEQFF. This sequence joins TRBV11-2 and TRBJ2-1, with 7 bases lining up with TRBD1. V gave up 5 bases and J gave up 4 bases; unmatched junction bases: 11. The CDR3 totals 16 residues. Per the germline V gene, CDR1 is SGHAT and CDR2 is FQNNGV.

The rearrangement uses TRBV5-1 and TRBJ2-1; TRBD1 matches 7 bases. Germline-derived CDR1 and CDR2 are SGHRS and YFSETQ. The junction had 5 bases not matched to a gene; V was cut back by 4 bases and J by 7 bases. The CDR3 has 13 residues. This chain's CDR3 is CASSQGQTNEQFF. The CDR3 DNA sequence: TGCGCCAGCAGCCAGGGACAGACGAATGAGCAGTTCTTC. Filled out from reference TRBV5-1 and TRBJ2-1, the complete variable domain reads KAGVTQTPRYLIKTRGQQVTLSCSPISGHRSVSWYQQTPGQGLQFLFEYFSETQRNKGNFPGRFSGRQFSNSRSEMNVSTLELGDSALYLCASSQGQTNEQFFGPGTRLTVL.

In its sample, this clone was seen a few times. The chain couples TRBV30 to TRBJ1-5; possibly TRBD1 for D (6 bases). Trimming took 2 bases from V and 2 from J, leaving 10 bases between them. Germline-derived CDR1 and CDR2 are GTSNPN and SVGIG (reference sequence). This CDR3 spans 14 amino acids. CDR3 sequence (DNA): TGTGCCTGGAGTTTGTCAGGGGGCAATCAGCCCCAGCATTTT. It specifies CAWSLSGGNQPQHF. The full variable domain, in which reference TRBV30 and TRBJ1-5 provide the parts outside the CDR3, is SQTIHQWPATLVQPVGSPLSLECTVEGTSNPNLYWYRQAAGRGLQLLFYSVGIGQISSEVPQNLSASRPQDRQFILSSKKLLLSDSGFYLCAWSLSGGNQPQHFGDGTRLSIL.